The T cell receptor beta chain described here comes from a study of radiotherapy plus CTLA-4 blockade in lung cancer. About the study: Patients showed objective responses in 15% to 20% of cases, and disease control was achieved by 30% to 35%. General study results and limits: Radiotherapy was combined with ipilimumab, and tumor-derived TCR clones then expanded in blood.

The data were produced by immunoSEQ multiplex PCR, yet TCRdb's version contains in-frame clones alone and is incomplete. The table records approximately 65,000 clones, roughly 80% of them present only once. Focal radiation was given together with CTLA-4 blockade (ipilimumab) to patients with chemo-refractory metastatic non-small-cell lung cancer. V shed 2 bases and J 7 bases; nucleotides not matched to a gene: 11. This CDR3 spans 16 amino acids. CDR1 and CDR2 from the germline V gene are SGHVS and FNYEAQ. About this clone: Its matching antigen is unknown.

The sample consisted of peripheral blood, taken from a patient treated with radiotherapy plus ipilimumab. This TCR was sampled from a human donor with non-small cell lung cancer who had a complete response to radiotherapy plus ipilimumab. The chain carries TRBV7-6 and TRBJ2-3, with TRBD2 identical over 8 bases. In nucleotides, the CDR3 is TGTGCCAGCAGCTTATCCGACCAGCGGGGGCGTAATACGCAGTATTTT. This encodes CASSLSDQRGRNTQYF.